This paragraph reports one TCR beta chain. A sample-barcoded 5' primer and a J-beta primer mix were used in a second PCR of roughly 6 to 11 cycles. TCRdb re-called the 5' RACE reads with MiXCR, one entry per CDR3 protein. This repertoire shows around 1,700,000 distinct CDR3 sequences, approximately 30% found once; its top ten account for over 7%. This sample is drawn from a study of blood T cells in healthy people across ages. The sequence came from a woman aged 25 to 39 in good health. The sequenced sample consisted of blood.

In DNA, the CDR3 is TGCGCCAGCAGCTTGGGGGCCGGGGCAGAGGAGCCCTACAATGAGCAGTACTTC. Residues: CASSLGAGAEEPYNEQYF. The gene calls are TRBV5-1 and TRBJ2-7; D may match TRBD1 or TRBD2 (5 bases each). The CDR3 runs 18 residues. V was trimmed by 0 bases and J by 7 bases, leaving 26 bases between them. The germline V gene encodes CDR1 SGHRS and CDR2 YFSETQ.